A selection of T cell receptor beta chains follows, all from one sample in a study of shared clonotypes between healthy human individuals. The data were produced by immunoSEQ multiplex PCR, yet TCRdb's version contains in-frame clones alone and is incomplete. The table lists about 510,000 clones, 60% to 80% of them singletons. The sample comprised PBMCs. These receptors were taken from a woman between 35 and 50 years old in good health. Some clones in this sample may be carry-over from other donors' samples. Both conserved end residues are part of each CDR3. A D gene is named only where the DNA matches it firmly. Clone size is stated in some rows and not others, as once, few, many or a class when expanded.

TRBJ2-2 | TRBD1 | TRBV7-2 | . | CASRLTGGSTGELFF | TGTGCCAGCAGACTGACAGGGGGCAGCACCGGGGAGCTGTTTTTT
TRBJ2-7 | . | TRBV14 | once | CASGRSSYEQYF | TGTGCCAGCGGGAGAAGCTCCTACGAGCAGTACTTC
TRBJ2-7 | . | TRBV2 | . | CASSDGVRYEQYF | TGTGCCAGCAGCGACGGGGTTCGGTACGAGCAGTACTTC
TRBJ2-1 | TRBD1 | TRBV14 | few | CASSRARGLRNSEQFF | TGTGCCAGTTCCAGGGCCAGGGGGCTACGCAATAGTGAGCAGTTCTTC
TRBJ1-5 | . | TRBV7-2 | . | CASSLGASIYSNQPQHF | TGTGCCAGCAGCTTAGGGGCCAGTATCTATAGCAATCAGCCCCAGCATTTT
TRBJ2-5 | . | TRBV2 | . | CASRASAQETQYF | TGTGCCAGCAGGGCTAGCGCCCAAGAGACCCAGTACTTC
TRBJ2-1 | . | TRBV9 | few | CASSPPALAEQFF | TGTGCCAGCAGCCCCCCGGCCCTAGCTGAGCAGTTCTTC
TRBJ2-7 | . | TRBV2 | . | CASTLGTSYEQYF | TGTGCCAGCACCCTGGGGACGAGCTACGAGCAGTACTTC
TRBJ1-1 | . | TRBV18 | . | CASSPPGWVNTEAFF | TGTGCCAGCTCACCACCGGGATGGGTGAACACTGAAGCTTTCTTT
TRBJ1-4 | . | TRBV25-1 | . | CASSGSWGATNEKLFF | TGTGCCAGCAGTGGTTCTTGGGGGGCAACTAATGAAAAACTGTTTTTT
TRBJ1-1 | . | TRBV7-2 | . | CASSLVYQNTEAFF | TGTGCCAGCAGCTTAGTTTACCAGAACACTGAAGCTTTCTTT
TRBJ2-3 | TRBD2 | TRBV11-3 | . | CASSPGTSGRIDTQYF | TGTGCCAGCAGCCCGGGGACTAGCGGGAGAATAGATACGCAGTATTTT